Following are 21 T cell receptor beta chains from one sample sequenced in a study of blood T cell repertoires in COVID-19. This table comes from immunoSEQ multiplex PCR, and its TCRdb copy is limited to in-frame clones, with some not included. The sample contains 150,000 or so clones, approximately 74% of which appear only once. The specimen was peripheral blood. These receptors came from a woman in her 70s with acute or convalescent COVID-19.

This clone was counted a few times. V usage is TRBV19 and J usage is TRBJ2-3, with D perhaps TRBD2 (6 bases). The germline V gene encodes CDR1 LNHDA and CDR2 SQIVND (reference sequence). The CDR3 is made up of 20 amino acids. Trimming pared 5 bases from V and 3 bases from J, leaving 30 bases between. In nucleotides, the CDR3 is TGTGCCAGTAGTTCCCCACGAGGAGGGGACGCCGCCCTGGGAACAGATACGCAGTATTTT. Amino acid sequence: CASSSPRGGDAALGTDTQYF.

The chain carries TRBV19 and TRBJ1-5; perhaps TRBD1 as D (5 bases). Germline CDR1 is LNHDA and CDR2 is SQIVND (reference sequence). The length of the CDR3 is 15 residues. Trimming cost V 3 bases and J 1 base, with 10 bases left between them. CDR3 residues: CASSMGQGSNQPQHF. DNA of the CDR3: TGTGCCAGTAGTATGGGGCAGGGAAGCAATCAGCCCCAGCATTTT. The full variable domain, in which reference TRBV19 and TRBJ1-5 provide the parts outside the CDR3, is DGGITQSPKYLFRKEGQNVTLSCEQNLNHDAMYWYRQDPGQGLRLIYYSQIVNDFQKGDIAEGYSVSREKKESFPLTVTSAQKNPTAFYLCASSMGQGSNQPQHFGDGTRLSIL.

J is TRBJ2-1 and V is TRBV7-2; 7 bases are a match to TRBD2. The CDR3 contains 13 residues. Germline V gives CDR1 SGHTA, CDR2 FQGNSA. Germline trimming cut 4 bases from V and 6 bases from J; bases unmatched to any gene: 3. The CDR3 DNA is TGTGCCAGCAGCTCTTCTAGCGGCAATGAGCAGTTCTTC. Translation gives CASSSSSGNEQFF.

The chain couples TRBV5-5 to TRBJ1-1, with TRBD1 matching over 7 bases. V dropped 4 bases and J dropped 4; count of bases not matched to a gene: 7. From germline, CDR1 is SGHKS and CDR2 YYEKEE (reference sequence). The CDR3 is made up of 14 amino acids. The CDR3 loop reads CASSRIGGPTEAFF. The CDR3 DNA sequence: TGTGCCAGCAGCCGTATAGGGGGCCCCACTGAAGCTTTCTTT.

This clone was recorded a few times. The genes are TRBV30 and TRBJ1-4; D remains ambiguous. The V end was cut by 2 bases, the J end by 5 bases, with 12 bases between. The CDR3 totals 14 residues. Germline V lookup: CDR1 GTSNPN, CDR2 SVGIG (reference sequence). CDR3 residues: CAWSPWAQNEKLFF. The CDR3 nucleotides read TGTGCCTGGAGTCCGTGGGCGCAGAATGAAAAACTGTTTTTT.

The genes are TRBV7-8 and TRBJ2-1, with D possibly being TRBD2 (6 bases). Germline loops: CDR1 SGHVS, CDR2 FQNEAQ. The V end lost 7 bases, the J end lost 0 bases, and 13 bases lay between the germline ends. CDR3 length equals 15 residues. The CDR3 is CASIGAGISYNEQFF. CDR3 nucleotides: TGTGCCAGCATTGGAGCGGGTATCTCCTACAATGAGCAGTTCTTC.

V gene TRBV28 combines with J gene TRBJ2-7; 8 bases align to TRBD1. From germline, CDR1 is MDHEN and CDR2 SYDVKM. J gave up 3 bases and V 3 bases, and 1 base lay outside the gene matches. The CDR3 totals 13 residues. The CDR3 DNA is TGTGCCAGCAGTTTGGACAGGGTCTACGAGCAGTACTTC. Protein sequence: CASSLDRVYEQYF.

The J gene is TRBJ1-1, the V gene TRBV6-5, with TRBD1 matching over 11 bases. This CDR3 comprises 13 residues. V shed 8 bases, J shed 6 bases, and the junction held 5 bases outside the gene matches. Germline CDR1 MNHEY, CDR2 SVGAGI. The CDR3 DNA reads TGTGCCAGCGTTCCGGGACAGGGGGCTGAAGCTTTCTTT. It yields the protein CASVPGQGAEAFF.

The V gene is TRBV6-5, the J gene TRBJ2-5; 8 bases line up with TRBD1. This CDR3 is 12 amino acids long. The J segment lost 4 bases and the V segment lost 5 bases, leaving 0 bases of the junction unmatched. CDR1 and CDR2 (germline): MNHEY, SVGAGI. The CDR3 bases are TGTGCCAGCAGTACAGGGGGAGAGACCCAGTACTTC. Translation gives CASSTGGETQYF.

The V and J genes are TRBV19 and TRBJ1-5; possibly TRBD1 for D (5 bases). This CDR3 comprises 14 residues. Germline CDR1 LNHDA, CDR2 SQIVND (reference sequence). With 6 bases removed from V and 9 bases from J, the gap between germline ends came to 18 bases. The CDR3, as DNA: TGTGCCAGTAGAGGAGACAGTTATTTACGGCCCCAGCATTTT. Translated, it gives CASRGDSYLRPQHF.

The genes are TRBV2 and TRBJ2-7; maybe TRBD2 (7 bases). The CDR3 has 14 residues. Trimming took 3 bases from V and 6 from J, leaving 15 bases between them. Germline assignment: CDR1 SNHLY and CDR2 FYNNEI. CDR3 DNA sequence: TGTGCCAGCAGTGAGGGGGGGGCTAGTTCCGAGCAGTACTTC. Translated: CASSEGGASSEQYF.

The rearrangement joins TRBV6-5 to TRBJ2-1, with D maybe TRBD1 (6 bases). The V and J ends lost 6 bases and 6 bases respectively, with 18 bases between them. Per germline, CDR1 MNHEY and CDR2 SVGAGI. The CDR3 length is 15 residues. CDR3: CASSEDRPMTNEQFF. The CDR3 region has the DNA TGTGCCAGCAGCGAGGACAGACCCATGACCAATGAGCAGTTCTTC.

This clone appeared a single time. The chain is built from TRBV18 and TRBJ1-2, with unresolved D. The CDR3 sequence is 16 residues long. V lost 3 bases to trimming and J lost 8 bases, with 22 bases between them. Germline assignment: CDR1 KGHSH and CDR2 LQKENI. The CDR3 loop reads CASSPSTRGSHRGYTF. CDR3 bases: TGTGCCAGCTCACCTTCCACCCGAGGCAGCCATCGGGGCTACACCTTC.

The V and J genes are TRBV9 and TRBJ2-3; maybe TRBD1 (6 bases). The germline gives CDR1 SGDLS, CDR2 YYNGEE. V was clipped by 1 base and J by 1 base, with 10 bases between them. The CDR3 spans 15 residues. The DNA of the CDR3 is TGTGCCAGCAGCGTAAGGGCAGGGGGCACAGATACGCAGTATTTT. It is translated as CASSVRAGGTDTQYF.

The chain carries TRBV13 and TRBJ1-2; weak D call: TRBD1 (6 bases). V was cut by 4 bases and J by 2 bases, with 14 bases left in between. CDR1 is PRHDT and CDR2 is FYEKMQ in the germline V gene (reference sequence). CDR3 length: 15 residues. The CDR3 region is CASSSNRDKNYGYTF. DNA for the CDR3: TGTGCCAGCAGCTCCAACCGGGACAAGAACTATGGCTACACCTTC.

This sequence joins TRBV5-1 and TRBJ1-1, with 11 bases that match TRBD1. The V gene end was trimmed by 1 base and the J gene end by 6 bases; junction bases not matched to a gene: 2. Germline lookup yields CDR1 SGHRS and CDR2 YFSETQ. There are 14 residues in the CDR3. CDR3 sequence (DNA): TGCGCCAGCAGCTTGACGGGACAGGGGGCTGAAGCTTTCTTT. It translates to CASSLTGQGAEAFF. Combining the CDR3 with reference TRBV5-1 and TRBJ1-1 gives the whole variable domain KAGVTQTPRYLIKTRGQQVTLSCSPISGHRSVSWYQQTPGQGLQFLFEYFSETQRNKGNFPGRFSGRQFSNSRSEMNVSTLELGDSALYLCASSLTGQGAEAFFGQGTRLTVV.

This clone turned up a few times. The rearrangement links TRBV24-1 to TRBJ2-7, with TRBD2 matching over 7 bases. This CDR3 spans 15 amino acids. Germline loops: CDR1 KGHDR, CDR2 SFDVKD. V shed 5 bases and J 2 bases; nucleotides not matched to a gene: 8. CDR3: CATSGASGTTYEQYF. CDR3 bases: TGTGCCACCAGTGGGGCTAGCGGTACAACCTACGAGCAGTACTTC.

This clone was seen only a few times. V is TRBV5-4 and J is TRBJ2-7; a possible D gene is TRBD1 (6 bases). In germline, CDR1 is SGHNT, CDR2 YYREEE (reference sequence). Trimming left V 4 bases short and J 2 bases short, with 16 bases between. The CDR3 sequence is 15 residues long. The CDR3 region is CASSPDSGATYEQYF. In nucleotides, the CDR3 is TGTGCCAGCAGCCCGGACAGCGGTGCTACCTACGAGCAGTACTTC.

This rearrangement joins TRBV10-1 to TRBJ1-6; 7 bases are shared with TRBD1. The CDR3 is made up of 13 amino acids. The V gene end was trimmed by 5 bases and the J gene end by 7 bases; junction bases not matched to a gene: 2. CDR1 is WNHNN, CDR2 SYGVQD, per germline (reference sequence). CDR3 protein: CASSPGGNSPLHF. In DNA, the CDR3 is TGCGCCAGCAGTCCAGGGGGAAATTCACCCCTCCACTTT.

The chain combines TRBV5-1 with TRBJ1-6, with D possibly matching TRBD1 (5 bases). The CDR3 loop spans 14 amino acids. In germline, CDR1 is SGHRS, CDR2 YFSETQ. Trimming cost V 4 bases and J 9 bases, with 14 bases left between them. In DNA form, the CDR3 reads TGCGCCAGCAGCCCCGGGACTCAAGGTTCACCCCTCCACTTT. It yields the protein CASSPGTQGSPLHF.

This sequence joins TRBV18 and TRBJ1-4; D not certain. Trimming removed 6 bases from V and 8 bases from J, with 13 bases in between. Germline V lookup: CDR1 KGHSH, CDR2 LQKENI. CDR3 length equals 13 residues. CDR3 protein: CASSDEGREKLFF. CDR3 coding DNA: TGTGCCAGCTCCGACGAGGGAAGGGAAAAACTGTTTTTT.